This T cell receptor beta chain was recovered during a study of radiotherapy plus CTLA-4 blockade in lung cancer. Libraries were prepared by immunoSEQ multiplex PCR; TCRdb keeps only in-frame clonotypes and omits some of them. The repertoire includes approximately 65,000 clones, 70% to 85% of them detected once, and about 4.2% sits in the top ten. The CDR3 has 15 amino acids. Trimming removed 0 bases from V and 4 bases from J, with 13 bases in between. Germline-derived CDR1 and CDR2 are SGDLS and YYNGEE. This sample comprised peripheral blood, obtained from a patient treated with radiotherapy plus ipilimumab. This clonotype originated in a human donor with non-small cell lung cancer who had a complete response to radiotherapy plus ipilimumab. The J gene is TRBJ1-2, the V gene TRBV9; D ambiguous. CDR3 nucleotides: TGTGCCAGCAGCGTAGATCCAGGATACTCCTATGGCTACACCTTC. Its protein is CASSVDPGYSYGYTF. Full variable domain (outside the CDR3, taken from reference TRBV9 and TRBJ1-2): DSGVTQTPKHLITATGQRVTLRCSPRSGDLSVYWYQQSLDQGLQFLIQYYNGEERAKGNILERFSAQQFPDLHSELNLSSLELGDSALYFCASSVDPGYSYGYTFGSGTRLTVV.